A single sample is the source of the 9 T cell receptor beta chains below, sequenced in a study of cytomegalovirus exposure and HLA in healthy donors. It was with 60 Vbeta and 13 Jbeta primers that the PCR ran. The assay was immunoSEQ multiplex PCR, and TCRdb's table has in-frame clones only and misses some. Among roughly 150,000 clones, roughly 85% were seen once, and the ten largest hold about 0.64%. The sample consisted of PBMCs. The receptor source for this set is a male donor in good health and CMV-seronegative.

J is TRBJ2-3 and V is TRBV5-6; 9 bases are shared with TRBD2. CDR3 length equals 16 residues. The germline gives CDR1 SGHDT, CDR2 YYEEEE. The trim removed 0 bases at V and 2 bases at J, leaving 4 bases unmatched. The CDR3 DNA reads TGTGCCAGCAGCTTGGATCCTAGCGGGAACACAGATACGCAGTATTTT. It codes for CASSLDPSGNTDTQYF.

The chain carries TRBV27 and TRBJ1-1, with 8 bases that match TRBD1. Germline assignment: CDR1 MNHEY and CDR2 SMNVEV (reference sequence). The CDR3 has 13 amino acids. V dropped 5 bases and J dropped 10; count of bases not matched to a gene: 9. The CDR3 DNA is TGTGCCAGCAGTATAGGACAGGGAGGGGTAGCTTTCTTT. The encoded protein is CASSIGQGGVAFF.

This clone was counted once. The rearrangement links TRBV29-1 to TRBJ2-5, with 7 nucleotides matching TRBD2. V trimming: 4 bases; J trimming: 1 base; junction bases outside the gene matches: 6. The V gene's germline CDR1 is SQVTM and CDR2 ANQGSEA. CDR3 length equals 14 residues. CDR3 DNA sequence: TGCAGCGTTGGTGGGGCGGGGGTCCAAGAGACCCAGTACTTC. Translating gives CSVGGAGVQETQYF.

The chain employs TRBV6-6 and TRBJ1-2; 8 bases fit TRBD1. V shed 5 bases and J 4 bases; nucleotides not matched to a gene: 6. The CDR3 is 14 amino acids. Germline V lookup: CDR1 MNHNY, CDR2 SVGAGI (reference sequence). The DNA for the CDR3 is TGTGCCAGCAGTCAGACAGGGGAGGCCTATGGCTACACCTTC. Encoded protein: CASSQTGEAYGYTF.

The chain uses TRBV14 and TRBJ1-1; TRBD1 is a possible D gene (5 bases). The CDR3 loop spans 16 amino acids. V was shortened by 3 bases and J by 2 bases, with 16 bases between the two germline ends. CDR1 is SGHDN, CDR2 FVKESK, per germline. The CDR3 region has the DNA TGTGCCAGCAGCCATCGAGCCCCCGGGGGAAACACTGAAGCTTTCTTT. Residues: CASSHRAPGGNTEAFF.

The chain couples TRBV4-1 to TRBJ2-3, with D maybe TRBD1 (6 bases). V lost 0 bases, J lost 1 base, and 14 bases lay in between. The CDR3 has 17 residues. Germline assignment: CDR1 MGHRA and CDR2 YSYEKL. CDR3: CASSQEVQGMGTDTQYF. CDR3 nucleotide sequence: TGCGCCAGCAGCCAAGAGGTACAGGGTATGGGCACAGATACGCAGTATTTT.

This chain links TRBV19 with TRBJ1-5; maybe TRBD1 (6 bases). V was clipped by 5 bases and J by 1 base, with 12 bases between them. The CDR3 is 15 residues long. Germline CDR1 reads LNHDA; CDR2 reads SQIVND (reference sequence). Written as DNA, the CDR3 is TGTGCCAGTAGTCGACAGGAGCTAAGCAATCAGCCCCAGCATTTT. It yields the protein CASSRQELSNQPQHF.

The chain is built from TRBV29-1 and TRBJ1-2; the D gene is possibly TRBD1 (5 bases). Germline assignment: CDR1 SQVTM and CDR2 ANQGSEA. V was trimmed by 2 bases and J by 4 bases, leaving 8 bases between them. The CDR3 runs 12 residues. Here the CDR3 DNA reads TGCAGCGTTGAACAGGGCTCCTATGGCTACACCTTC. Amino acids: CSVEQGSYGYTF.

The CDR3 DNA reads TGTGCCAGCAGTTTACGCGGGTTTTGGGACACCGGGGAGCTGTTTTTT. This encodes CASSLRGFWDTGELFF. The chain is built from TRBV27 and TRBJ2-2; weak D call: TRBD2 (5 bases). The CDR3 length is 16 residues. V lost 2 bases and J 3 bases, leaving 13 bases between the germline ends. Germline CDR1 is MNHEY and CDR2 is SMNVEV (reference sequence).